The entry below gives a single T cell receptor beta chain sequence along with its context. As yet, its antigen is unknown. The CDR3 extends over 15 amino acids. Germline values: CDR1 MDHEN, CDR2 SYDVKM. This record belongs to a study of cytomegalovirus exposure and HLA in healthy donors. Study as a whole: Findings of an earlier analysis included roughly 110 million unique TCR beta sequences from around 180 million T cells.

The PCR had 60 Vbeta and 13 Jbeta primers. The data were produced by immunoSEQ multiplex PCR, yet TCRdb's version contains in-frame clones alone and is incomplete. The specimen's table records 65,000 to 85,000 clones. Overall study results and limits: Immune exposure information available was restricted to CMV serostatus. It was shown in a later analysis that HLA-associated TCR beta chains were more clonally expanded than other, equally common chains.

Sequencing was performed on PBMCs. This sequence joins TRBV28 and TRBJ2-5; 10 bases line up with TRBD1. The J call may not be correct, given that the DNA end is closer to TRBJ2-7. This sequence originates from an older woman in good health and CMV-seronegative. The CDR3 nucleotides are TGTGCCAGCACTGAGGGGGACAGGGGCCAGATCGAGCAGTACTTC. Amino acids: CASTEGDRGQIEQYF.